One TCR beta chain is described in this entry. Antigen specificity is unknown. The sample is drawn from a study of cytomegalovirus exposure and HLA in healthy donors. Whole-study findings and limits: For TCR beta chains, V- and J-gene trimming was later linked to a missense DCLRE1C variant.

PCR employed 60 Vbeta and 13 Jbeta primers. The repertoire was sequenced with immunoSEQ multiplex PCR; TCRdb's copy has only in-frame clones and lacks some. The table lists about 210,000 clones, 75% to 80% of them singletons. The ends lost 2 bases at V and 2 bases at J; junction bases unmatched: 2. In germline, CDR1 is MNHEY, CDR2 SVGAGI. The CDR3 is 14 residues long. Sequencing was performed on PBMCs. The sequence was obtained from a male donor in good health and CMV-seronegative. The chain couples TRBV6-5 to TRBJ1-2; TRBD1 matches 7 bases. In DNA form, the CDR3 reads TGTGCCAGCAGTTACACGGGACAGAACTATGGCTACACCTTC. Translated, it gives CASSYTGQNYGYTF.